The source of this T cell receptor beta chain is a study of T-cell memory formation after mild COVID-19 (dated by TCRdb to the early 2020s). Regarding the complete study: TCR sequence clusters from the two donors were found to be largely donor specific. In a couple of donors, T-cell clones that expanded and contracted after mild COVID-19 were followed by sequencing TCRalpha and TCRbeta repertoires longitudinally. The cohort comprised two young, previously healthy adult volunteers, one female and one male.

Ficoll-Paque density gradient centrifugation was used to isolate PBMCs. Sequencing took place on an Illumina NovaSeq 6000. TCRalpha and TCRbeta cDNA libraries were constructed by 5'RACE with constant-segment primers, with sample barcodes and unique molecular identifiers being introduced. Trizol reagent was used to extract RNA from every sample. Library amplification was performed in two PCR steps, and a second sample barcode and Illumina TruSeq adapters were introduced in the second step. The libraries were sequenced on an Illumina NovaSeq using 2 x 150 bp paired-end reads. The authors processed their data as follows. The reads were demultiplexed and collapsed into UMI-guided consensus sequences using migec v1.2.7. Using mixcr v2.1.11, UMI consensuses were aligned to TRA and TRB V and J templates and then assembled into clonotypes. Clonotypes were classified as expanded or contracted when called significant by both edgeR and NoisET, with noise models trained on biological replicates. For edgeR calls, a false discovery rate-adjusted p below 0.01 and a log2 fold-change threshold of 1 were applied. PCA with hierarchical clustering of max-normalized trajectories of the 1000 most abundant clonotypes was used as exploratory dynamics analysis. Separately sequenced CD4+ and CD8+ repertoires were used to assign a CD4 or CD8 phenotype to each responding clone. The raw public reads went through TCRdb reprocessing: fastp at Q25, MiXCR clone calling, in-frame beta chains kept. Under each unique CDR3 protein, matching rows form one entry showing the most common genes and DNA. TCRdb, not the authors, supplied the V and J calls. This sample gives hundreds of thousands of distinct CDR3 sequences in total; less than 25% of them show up just once. The leading ten clones occupy approximately 8.4% of the sample.

Study-level results and caveats: Only two mild cases were covered by the study, and larger cohorts that include severe cases with pre-infection samples were considered necessary. SARS-CoV-2 specificity of the second-wave clones peaking on day 37 was not confirmed. Balanced CD4/CD8 phenotypes were observed for clones contracting from day 15 to 85, whereas a bias towards CD4+ was observed for a second wave of clones expanding from day 15 to 37. Some responding clones were detected in pre-infection memory, suggesting pre-existing cross-reactive memory T cells joined the SARS-CoV-2 response. Contracting CD4+ clones were located mainly in the CM and EM memory subsets, whereas CD8+ clones were found to be enriched in EMRA.

Comments on this clonotype: Its antigen target is currently unknown. No base-level quality is on record; no much larger clone is a single base apart.

The CDR3 numbers 13 residues from cysteine through phenylalanine. The entry retains the CDR3 DNA only, 39 bases that are in frame from base 1. CDR1 LNHDA and CDR2 SQIVND were looked up in the germline V gene (reference sequence). Deletion took 6 bases off V and 4 bases off J, with a span of 7 bases between the germline ends. The sample consisted of PBMCs or a T cell subset sorted from them (not recorded which). The rearrangement combines TRBV19 with TRBJ2-6; the D gene is unclear. The receptor was isolated from an adult woman who had mild COVID-19 (a few samples of this study predate the infection). The sample titles of this study are shuffled in the database, so cell type and time point are left out; the donor was told from shared clones. At the DNA level, the sequence is TGTGCCAGTAGAAATGGGGGGGCCAACGTCCTGACTTTC. The translation is CASRNGGANVLTF.